These 18 T cell receptor beta chains came from one sample sequenced in a study of neurological immune-mediated disorders. TCRdb redid the calling of the 5' RACE reads with MiXCR, one entry per CDR3 protein. The sample lists 70,000 to 95,000 distinct CDR3 sequences, roughly 15% seen once, with approximately 7.5% in the top ten. The sample was PBMCs. The receptors originated from a woman in her forties or fifties in good health.

This clonotype was picked up many times. The chain joins TRBV5-1 to TRBJ2-3; D is possibly TRBD1 (5 bases). Germline V gene sequence: CDR1 SGHRS, CDR2 YFSETQ. V shed 4 bases and J shed 0 bases, with 12 bases lying between them. The CDR3 runs 15 residues. The CDR3 DNA follows: TGCGCCAGCAGCCCGCAGACAGATAGCACAGATACGCAGTATTTT. Its protein product is CASSPQTDSTDTQYF.

This clonotype was recorded many times. The chain carries TRBV11-2 and TRBJ2-7, with TRBD2 matching over 7 bases. The CDR3 has 15 residues. Germline V gene sequence: CDR1 SGHAT, CDR2 FQNNGV. The junction had 12 bases not matched to a gene; V was cut back by 4 bases and J by 6 bases. DNA of the CDR3: TGTGCCAGCAGCTCTAGCGGCGCCACCGCCACCGAGCAGTACTTC. Translation gives CASSSSGATATEQYF.

This clonotype was detected ten times or more. V and J are TRBV6-1 and TRBJ1-1; D remains unclear. Trimming pared 4 bases from V and 1 base from J, leaving 10 bases between. The germline CDR1 and CDR2 sequences are MNHNS and SASEGT. The CDR3 runs 14 residues. The CDR3 spells CASSVGRENTEAFF. CDR3 nucleotides: TGTGCCAGCAGTGTCGGCAGAGAGAACACTGAAGCTTTCTTT.

This clonotype was counted at least ten times. This rearrangement joins TRBV28 to TRBJ2-3, with D hard to call. CDR3 size: 13 residues. From germline, CDR1 is MDHEN and CDR2 SYDVKM. The V gene lost 6 bases and the J gene lost 3 bases, with 10 bases spanning the gap. As DNA, the CDR3 is TGTGCCAGCAGGGCAGTACCTACAGATACGCAGTATTTT. Translated: CASRAVPTDTQYF.

In this sample, this clonotype turned up many times. This chain links TRBV4-2 with TRBJ2-1; maybe TRBD2 (6 bases). Germline values: CDR1 LGHNA, CDR2 YNFKEQ. Trimming cost V 1 base and J 0 bases, with 13 bases left between them. The CDR3 sequence is 17 residues long. CDR3 nucleotides: TGTGCCAGCAGCCAAGTCGCGATCGGGAGCTCCTACAATGAGCAGTTCTTC. Its translation is CASSQVAIGSSYNEQFF.

This clonotype was seen ten or more times. This rearrangement joins TRBV5-6 to TRBJ2-2; 9 bases fit TRBD1. The CDR3 has 16 residues. Germline CDR1 and CDR2: SGHDT and YYEEEE. J gave up 0 bases and V 4 bases, and 4 bases lay outside the gene matches. CDR3 DNA sequence: TGTGCCAGCAGCCACCGGACAGGGGCGAACACCGGGGAGCTGTTTTTT. It is translated as CASSHRTGANTGELFF. Combining the CDR3 with reference TRBV5-6 and TRBJ2-2 gives the whole variable domain DAGVTQSPTHLIKTRGQQVTLRCSPKSGHDTVSWYQQALGQGPQFIFQYYEEEERQRGNFPDRFSGHQFPNYSSELNVNALLLGDSALYLCASSHRTGANTGELFFGEGSRLTVL.

V usage is TRBV21-1 and J usage is TRBJ2-5. TRBV21-1 is assigned pseudogene status. The CDR3 contains 16 residues. The CDR3 nucleotides read TGTGCCTGCAGCAAAGAAGGTTACCCGACCTACAATGAGCAGTACTTC. Encoded protein: CACSKEGYPTYNEQYF.

This clonotype was detected many times. The J gene is TRBJ2-6, the V gene TRBV20-1; 7 nucleotides line up with TRBD1. The CDR3 has 18 amino acids. The V gene end was trimmed by 3 bases and the J gene end by 2 bases; junction bases not matched to a gene: 13. CDR1 DFQATT and CDR2 SNEGSKA come from the germline V gene (reference sequence). This CDR3 reads CSASSHPGQPTGANVLTF. The CDR3 DNA reads as TGCAGTGCTAGCTCCCACCCGGGACAGCCCACTGGGGCCAACGTCCTGACTTTC.

Turning to this clonotype: One base away lies a much larger clone, so this may be a sequencing read error. This chain joins TRBV28 and TRBJ2-5, with TRBD1 matching 9 bases. Per the germline V gene, CDR1 is MDHEN and CDR2 is SYDVKM. V lost 5 bases and J lost 5; bases outside the gene matches: 6. This CDR3 comprises 14 residues. The chain's CDR3 is CASSGTGCKETQYF. In DNA form, the CDR3 reads TGTGCCAGCAGTGGGACAGGGTGCAAGGAGACCCAGTACTTC. Using reference TRBV28 and TRBJ2-5 for the parts outside the CDR3, the full variable domain is DVKVTQSSRYLVKRTGEKVFLECVQDMDHENMFWYRQDPGLGLRLIYFSYDVKMKEKGDIPEGYSVSREKKERFSLILESASTNQTSMYLCASSGTGCKETQYFGPGTRLLVL.

This clonotype was detected many times. The chain employs TRBV20-1 and TRBJ1-4; D not resolved. The CDR3 contains 16 residues. The germline V gene has CDR1 DFQATT and CDR2 SNEGSKA (reference sequence). V lost 1 base and J lost 8, with 20 bases in between. CDR3 coding DNA: TGCAGTGCTAGAGGGGCCGGCGGTGGGCCGACCGAAAAACTGTTTTTT. Amino acid sequence: CSARGAGGGPTEKLFF.

This clonotype was recorded many times. J is TRBJ2-2 and V is TRBV6-5, with D uncertain. CDR3 size: 14 residues. Trimming removed 7 bases from V and 1 base from J, with 10 bases in between. Germline V gene data show CDR1 as MNHEY and CDR2 as SVGAGI. The CDR3 is CASTKGRNTGELFF. For the CDR3, the DNA is TGTGCCAGCACCAAGGGTCGGAACACCGGGGAGCTGTTTTTT.

The V call is TRBV7-9, the J call TRBJ2-5; D is unresolved. The CDR3 loop spans 15 amino acids. Germline CDR1 is SEHNR and CDR2 is FQNEAQ (reference sequence). V shed 1 base and J shed 3 bases, with 12 bases lying between them. The CDR3 DNA is TGTGCCAGCAGCTTAGGGCTGTATGCGGAAGAGACCCAGTACTTC. Translating gives CASSLGLYAEETQYF. The full variable domain, with the rest looked up from reference TRBV7-9 and TRBJ2-5, is DTGVSQNPRHKITKRGQNVTFRCDPISEHNRLYWYRQTLGQGPEFLTYFQNEAQLEKSRLLSDRFSAERPKGSFSTLEIQRTEQGDSAMYLCASSLGLYAEETQYFGPGTRLLVL.

This clonotype was counted ten times or more. V gene TRBV7-7 combines with J gene TRBJ2-5; TRBD2 might be the D (6 bases). V was shortened by 1 base and J by 2 bases, with 11 bases between the two germline ends. Germline V gene sequence: CDR1 SSHAT, CDR2 FNYEAQ (reference sequence). This CDR3 is 15 amino acids long. The CDR3 sequence: CASSLVRGPQETQYF. The DNA of the CDR3 is TGTGCCAGCAGCTTAGTGCGGGGACCTCAAGAGACCCAGTACTTC.

This clonotype was observed many times. V and J are TRBV7-2 and TRBJ2-1, with a weak D call TRBD2 (6 bases). The V and J ends lost 3 bases and 6 bases respectively, with 9 bases between them. The CDR3 runs to 13 residues. Germline lookup yields CDR1 SGHTA and CDR2 FQGNSA. CDR3 nucleotide sequence: TGTGCCAGCAGCTTGAGACTAGGCAATGAGCAGTTCTTC. Its translation: CASSLRLGNEQFF.

The sample holds many counts of this clonotype. This chain uses TRBV5-1 with TRBJ2-3; 7 bases line up with TRBD1. Germline V gives CDR1 SGHRS, CDR2 YFSETQ. The CDR3 has 15 residues. V was clipped by 3 bases and J by 2 bases; unmatched bases: 6. CDR3 loop: CASSSQGQTTDTQYF. CDR3 bases: TGCGCCAGCAGCTCCCAGGGACAGACCACAGATACGCAGTATTTT.

This clonotype was detected a few times. The junction shows a germline mismatch at one end, possibly a read error. This rearrangement joins TRBV20-1 to TRBJ2-5; D not resolved. The CDR3 sequence is 11 residues long. CDR1 and CDR2 (germline): DFQATT, SNEGSKA (reference sequence). The CDR3 nucleotides read TGCAGTGCTAGAACGAAAGAGACCCAGTACTTT. This translates into CSARTKETQYF.

Many counts were recorded for this clonotype. V gene TRBV3-1 combines with J gene TRBJ1-2; no clear D gene. Germline loops: CDR1 LGHDT, CDR2 YNNKEL (reference sequence). V lost 7 bases, J lost 7 bases, and 19 bases lay in between. The CDR3 runs 14 residues. CDR3 bases: TGTGCCAGCAACGAAAGAAATCGCCGCTTTGGCTACACCTTC. This gives the protein CASNERNRRFGYTF. The full variable domain, completed using reference TRBV3-1 and TRBJ1-2, is DTAVSQTPKYLVTQMGNDKSIKCEQNLGHDTMYWYKQDSKKFLKIMFSYNNKELIINETVPNRFSPKSPDKAHLNLHINSLELGDSAVYFCASNERNRRFGYTFGSGTRLTVV.

The table lists this clonotype with many counts. The chain employs TRBV20-1 and TRBJ2-5, with 7 bases identical to TRBD2. Trimming cost V 3 bases and J 4 bases; bases outside gene matches: 5. There are 13 residues in the CDR3. Germline V gene sequence: CDR1 DFQATT, CDR2 SNEGSKA (reference sequence). The CDR3 DNA reads as TGCAGTGCTAGGAGGGAGGGAAGAGAGACCCAGTACTTC. Residues: CSARREGRETQYF.